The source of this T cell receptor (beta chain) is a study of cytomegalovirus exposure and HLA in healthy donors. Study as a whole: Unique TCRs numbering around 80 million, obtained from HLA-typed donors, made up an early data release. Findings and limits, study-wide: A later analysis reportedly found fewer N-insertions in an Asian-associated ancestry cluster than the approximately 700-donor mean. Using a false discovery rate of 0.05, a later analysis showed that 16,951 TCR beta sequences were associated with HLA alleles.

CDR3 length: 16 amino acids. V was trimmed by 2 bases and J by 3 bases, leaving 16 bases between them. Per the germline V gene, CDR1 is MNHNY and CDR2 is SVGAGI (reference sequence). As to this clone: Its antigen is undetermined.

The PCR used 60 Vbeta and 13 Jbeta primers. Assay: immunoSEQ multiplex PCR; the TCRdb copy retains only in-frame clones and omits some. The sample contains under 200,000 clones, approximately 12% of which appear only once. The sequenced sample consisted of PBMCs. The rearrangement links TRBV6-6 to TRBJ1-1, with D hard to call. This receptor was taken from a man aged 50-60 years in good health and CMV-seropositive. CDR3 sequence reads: CASSYRPHGQDTEAFF. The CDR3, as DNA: TGTGCCAGCAGTTACCGTCCCCATGGGCAGGACACTGAAGCTTTCTTT.